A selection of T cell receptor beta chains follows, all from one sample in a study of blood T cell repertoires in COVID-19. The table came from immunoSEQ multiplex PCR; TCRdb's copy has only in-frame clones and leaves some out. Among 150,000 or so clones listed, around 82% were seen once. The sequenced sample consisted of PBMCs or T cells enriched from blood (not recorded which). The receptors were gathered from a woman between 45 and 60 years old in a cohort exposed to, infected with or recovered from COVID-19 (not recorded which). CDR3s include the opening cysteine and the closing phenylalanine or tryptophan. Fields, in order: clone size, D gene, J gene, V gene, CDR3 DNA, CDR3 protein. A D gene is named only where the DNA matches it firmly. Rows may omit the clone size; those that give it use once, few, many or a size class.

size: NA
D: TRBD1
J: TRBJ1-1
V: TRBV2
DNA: TGTGCCAGCACCATGGACAGGGTGAACACTGAAGCTTTCTTT
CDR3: CASTMDRVNTEAFF

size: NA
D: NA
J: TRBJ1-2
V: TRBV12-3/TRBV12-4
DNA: TGTGCCAGCAGTTTATCGAACTATGGCTACACCTTC
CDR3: CASSLSNYGYTF

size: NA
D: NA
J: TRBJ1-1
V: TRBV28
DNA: TGTGCCAGCAGTTTATCAGCTAGTTCGGGGAGGTCCACTGAAGCTTTCTTT
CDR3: CASSLSASSGRSTEAFF

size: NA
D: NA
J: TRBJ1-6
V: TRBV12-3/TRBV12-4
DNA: TGTGCCAGCAGTCTACAGGTAGAGTCACCCCTCCACTTT
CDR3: CASSLQVESPLHF

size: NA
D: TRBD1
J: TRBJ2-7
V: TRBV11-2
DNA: TGTGCCAGCAGCTTCCCGGACAGGGCCCTGTTCGAGCAGTACTTC
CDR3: CASSFPDRALFEQYF

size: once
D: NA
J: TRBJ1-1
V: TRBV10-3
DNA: TGTGCCATACAGGCCTCGGCAGATATGAACACTGAAGCTTTCTTT
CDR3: CAIQASADMNTEAFF

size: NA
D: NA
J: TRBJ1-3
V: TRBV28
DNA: TGTGCCAGCAGTTTAGGTGGAGACAGACGCTACTCTGGAAACACCATATATTTT
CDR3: CASSLGGDRRYSGNTIYF

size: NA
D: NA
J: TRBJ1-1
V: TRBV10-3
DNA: TGTGCCATCAGTGAGTCTGGCAGATTGAACACTGAAGCTTTCTTT
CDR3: CAISESGRLNTEAFF

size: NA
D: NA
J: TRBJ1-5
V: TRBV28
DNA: TGTGCCAGCGGGTCACAGGGTCAGTATCAGCCCCAGCATTTT
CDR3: CASGSQGQYQPQHF

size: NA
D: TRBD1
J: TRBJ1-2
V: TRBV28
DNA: TGTGCCAGCAGTCCATCAACAGGGGGCGCGGAGGGCTACACCTTC
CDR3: CASSPSTGGAEGYTF

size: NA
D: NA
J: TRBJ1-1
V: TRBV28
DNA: TGTGCCAGCAGTTTTCCCTACCCAAGTGAAGCTTTCTTT
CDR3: CASSFPYPSEAFF

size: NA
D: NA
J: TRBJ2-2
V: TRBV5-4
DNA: TGTGCCAGCAGCTCCCGTGCAGGCACCGGGGAGCTGTTTTTT
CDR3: CASSSRAGTGELFF

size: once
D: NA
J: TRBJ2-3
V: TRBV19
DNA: TGTGCCAGTAGAAAACAGGAGTCCACAGATACGCAGTATTTT
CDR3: CASRKQESTDTQYF

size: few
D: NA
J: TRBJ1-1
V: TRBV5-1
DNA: TGCGCCAGCAGCTTGGAGGGGCAGTTGAACACTGAAGCTTTCTTT
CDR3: CASSLEGQLNTEAFF

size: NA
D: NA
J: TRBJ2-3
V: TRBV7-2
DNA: TGTGCCAGCAGCCCAGGGCCAGACACAGATACGCAGTATTTT
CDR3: CASSPGPDTDTQYF

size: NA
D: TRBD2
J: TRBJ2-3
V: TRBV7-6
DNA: TGTGCCAGCAGTCTAGGGGTTGGAGCGGGGGGGAGCACAGATACGCAGTATTTT
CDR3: CASSLGVGAGGSTDTQYF

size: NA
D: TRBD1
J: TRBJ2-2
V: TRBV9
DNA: TGTGCCAGCAGCGCCACAGGGGTAGGCGGGGAGCTGTTTTTT
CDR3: CASSATGVGGELFF

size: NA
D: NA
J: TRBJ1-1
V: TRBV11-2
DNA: TGTGCCAGCAGCCCAAGGAAGGGGGACACTGAAGCTTTCTTT
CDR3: CASSPRKGDTEAFF

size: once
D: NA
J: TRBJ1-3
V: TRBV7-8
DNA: TGTGCCAGCAGCTTATTCGCTTCCTCAGGTAGCTCTGGAAACACCATATATTTT
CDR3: CASSLFASSGSSGNTIYF

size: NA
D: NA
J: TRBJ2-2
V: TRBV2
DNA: TGTGCCAGCAGTTTGTCAGGGACCGGGGAGCTGTTTTTT
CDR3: CASSLSGTGELFF